This T cell receptor (beta chain) was captured by sequencing in a study of breast tumors, draining lymph nodes, adjacent tissues. V shed 6 bases, J shed 3 bases, and the junction held 10 bases outside the gene matches. The CDR3 is 16 residues long. CDR1 MNHEY and CDR2 SVGAGI come from the germline V gene. General study findings and limits: Compared with basal-like, luminal-like tumors shared significantly more repertoire with nontumor tissue. The lymph node origin of tumor T cells was framed as consistent with a hypothesis, not demonstrated.

One entry per CDR3 protein results from TCRdb running MiXCR on the multiplex PCR reads. The sample holds under 15,000 distinct CDR3 sequences, roughly 72% seen once. This clonotype appeared many times. Its cognate antigen is unknown. The rearrangement links TRBV6-5 to TRBJ2-1; TRBD2 agrees at 8 bases. The sample consisted of tumor-adjacent breast tissue. This receptor was taken from a female donor with breast cancer. Some clones in this sample may be carry-over from other donors' samples. CDR3 DNA: TGTGCCAGCAGCTACACGGGGGGGTCCCTCTACAATGAGCAGTTCTTC. As protein: CASSYTGGSLYNEQFF.